This is a list of T cell receptor beta chains from one sample in a study of cytomegalovirus exposure and HLA in healthy donors. Assay used: immunoSEQ multiplex PCR; TCRdb lists only in-frame clones, some missing. The sample contains about 120,000 clones, 70% to 90% of which appear only once. Sequences were obtained from PBMCs. Every receptor here comes from a woman aged 30 to 39 in good health and CMV-seronegative. Each CDR3 is given with its conserved first and last residue. The D gene is left open where the match is weak. Clone size is not always given. Where it is, it says once, few, many or a class for expanded clones.

d_call: -; v_call: TRBV14; clone_size: -; j_call: TRBJ1-2; cdr3_nt: TGTGCCAGCAGCCAAGATCGATCGACACCCTATGGCTACACCTTC; cdr3_aa: CASSQDRSTPYGYTF
d_call: TRBD1; v_call: TRBV7-8; clone_size: -; j_call: TRBJ1-4; cdr3_nt: TGTGCCAGCAGCCCTAGTCGTCAGGGGGCTAGTAATGAAAAACTGTTTTTT; cdr3_aa: CASSPSRQGASNEKLFF
d_call: TRBD2; v_call: TRBV5-6; clone_size: -; j_call: TRBJ2-2; cdr3_nt: TGTGCCAGCAGCGTGGGACTAGCGGGGGAAACCGGGGAGCTGTTTTTT; cdr3_aa: CASSVGLAGETGELFF
d_call: -; v_call: TRBV6-5; clone_size: -; j_call: TRBJ1-1; cdr3_nt: TGTGCCAGCAGTTACCGGGAGCACACTGAAGCTTTCTTT; cdr3_aa: CASSYREHTEAFF
d_call: -; v_call: TRBV11-2; clone_size: -; j_call: TRBJ2-5; cdr3_nt: TGTGCCAGCAGCTTAGGCTCGGTGATCCAAGAGACCCAGTACTTC; cdr3_aa: CASSLGSVIQETQYF
d_call: -; v_call: TRBV5-5; clone_size: -; j_call: TRBJ1-1; cdr3_nt: TGTGCCAGCAGCTACGGGACTTACACTGAAGCTTTCTTT; cdr3_aa: CASSYGTYTEAFF
d_call: TRBD1; v_call: TRBV30; clone_size: once; j_call: TRBJ1-2; cdr3_nt: TGTGCCTGGACCAAGGACAGGGGGCGAGGGGGCTACACCTTC; cdr3_aa: CAWTKDRGRGGYTF
d_call: -; v_call: TRBV14; clone_size: -; j_call: TRBJ1-1; cdr3_nt: TGTGCCAGCAGCCAAGATCTGGGCCACACTGAAGCTTTCTTT; cdr3_aa: CASSQDLGHTEAFF
d_call: -; v_call: TRBV28; clone_size: -; j_call: TRBJ1-1; cdr3_nt: TGTGCCAGCAGTTGGAAGGGGATAAACACTGAAGCTTTCTTT; cdr3_aa: CASSWKGINTEAFF
d_call: -; v_call: TRBV28; clone_size: -; j_call: TRBJ1-2; cdr3_nt: TGTGCCAGCAGTTTAGGCAAGAACTATGGCTACACCTTC; cdr3_aa: CASSLGKNYGYTF
d_call: -; v_call: TRBV4-3; clone_size: -; j_call: TRBJ1-1; cdr3_nt: TGCGCCAGCAGCCAAGAAGGGGGCACTGAAGCTTTCTTT; cdr3_aa: CASSQEGGTEAFF
d_call: -; v_call: TRBV10-3; clone_size: few; j_call: TRBJ2-7; cdr3_nt: TGTGCCATCAGTGACCCCTGGGACACTAACTACGAGCAGTACTTC; cdr3_aa: CAISDPWDTNYEQYF
d_call: TRBD1; v_call: TRBV5-1; clone_size: -; j_call: TRBJ1-1; cdr3_nt: TGCGCCAGCAGCTTAAAACAGGGGACTGAAGCTTTCTTT; cdr3_aa: CASSLKQGTEAFF
d_call: TRBD1; v_call: TRBV6-5; clone_size: -; j_call: TRBJ1-1; cdr3_nt: TGTGCCAGCTGGACAGGGAACACTGAAGCTTTCTTT; cdr3_aa: CASWTGNTEAFF
d_call: TRBD1; v_call: TRBV18; clone_size: -; j_call: TRBJ2-7; cdr3_nt: TGTGCCAGCTCAGACAGGGGAAGCTACGAGCAGTACTTC; cdr3_aa: CASSDRGSYEQYF
d_call: -; v_call: TRBV11-2; clone_size: -; j_call: TRBJ2-7; cdr3_nt: TGTGCCAGCAGCTTAACACTAAGCTCCTACGAGCAGTACTTC; cdr3_aa: CASSLTLSSYEQYF
d_call: TRBD1; v_call: TRBV5-4; clone_size: -; j_call: TRBJ2-3; cdr3_nt: TGTGCCAGCAGCATAGGGGGACAGGGAGGGGATACGCAGTATTTT; cdr3_aa: CASSIGGQGGDTQYF
d_call: TRBD1; v_call: TRBV9; clone_size: -; j_call: TRBJ2-5; cdr3_nt: TGTGCCAGCAGCCTCCTAGGGACAGGGGGCCGCCAAGAGACCCAGTACTTC; cdr3_aa: CASSLLGTGGRQETQYF
d_call: TRBD1; v_call: TRBV5-1; clone_size: -; j_call: TRBJ1-6; cdr3_nt: TGCGCCAGCAGCTTGACGACAGGGACAGTTTCGTCACCCCTCCACTTT; cdr3_aa: CASSLTTGTVSSPLHF
d_call: TRBD1; v_call: TRBV4-1; clone_size: few; j_call: TRBJ1-2; cdr3_nt: TGCGCCAGCAGCCAAGATCGGGGACAGGGCTATGGCTACACCTTC; cdr3_aa: CASSQDRGQGYGYTF
d_call: TRBD1; v_call: TRBV7-8; clone_size: -; j_call: TRBJ1-2; cdr3_nt: TGTGCCAGCAGCTCCCTTCGACAGGGGGTTGTCTTGGATGGCTACACCTTC; cdr3_aa: CASSSLRQGVVLDGYTF
d_call: TRBD1; v_call: TRBV2; clone_size: -; j_call: TRBJ1-2; cdr3_nt: TGTGCCAGCAGTGGGGGACAGGACTATGGCTACACCTTC; cdr3_aa: CASSGGQDYGYTF
d_call: TRBD1; v_call: TRBV18; clone_size: -; j_call: TRBJ2-7; cdr3_nt: TGTGCCAGCTCACCCGACAGGGGAAAAGAGCAGTACTTC; cdr3_aa: CASSPDRGKEQYF
d_call: -; v_call: TRBV2; clone_size: -; j_call: TRBJ1-5; cdr3_nt: TGTGCCAGCATGGATGGAACAGATTTCTATAGCAATCAGCCCCAGCATTTT; cdr3_aa: CASMDGTDFYSNQPQHF
d_call: TRBD1; v_call: TRBV2; clone_size: -; j_call: TRBJ2-7; cdr3_nt: TGTGCCAGCAGTGAGGGCCGAAGACAGGGCCCCCCCCTGTACTTC; cdr3_aa: CASSEGRRQGPPLYF
d_call: -; v_call: TRBV9; clone_size: once; j_call: TRBJ1-1; cdr3_nt: TGTGCCAGCAGCTTTCGCATGGGGGCGAACACTGAAGCTTTCTTT; cdr3_aa: CASSFRMGANTEAFF
d_call: TRBD2; v_call: TRBV10-2; clone_size: -; j_call: TRBJ2-1; cdr3_nt: TGCGCCAGCAGTATCTATAGCGGGGGGCAAAACAATGAGCAGTTCTTC; cdr3_aa: CASSIYSGGQNNEQFF
d_call: TRBD1; v_call: TRBV10-3; clone_size: -; j_call: TRBJ1-1; cdr3_nt: TGTGCCATCAGCGACTACAGGGGGAACACTGAAGCTTTCTTT; cdr3_aa: CAISDYRGNTEAFF
d_call: -; v_call: TRBV7-6; clone_size: -; j_call: TRBJ2-5; cdr3_nt: TGTGCCAGCAGCCCGAACTGGGAGACCCAGTACTTC; cdr3_aa: CASSPNWETQYF
d_call: TRBD1; v_call: TRBV7-2; clone_size: few; j_call: TRBJ2-7; cdr3_nt: TGTGCCAGCAGCCGCACCGCGGTAGGGGGCAGCTACGAGCAGTACTTC; cdr3_aa: CASSRTAVGGSYEQYF
d_call: -; v_call: TRBV10-3; clone_size: -; j_call: TRBJ1-5; cdr3_nt: TGTGCCATCAGTGAGTCAAGCGGGGGATATCAGCCCCAGCATTTT; cdr3_aa: CAISESSGGYQPQHF
d_call: -; v_call: TRBV14; clone_size: -; j_call: TRBJ2-3; cdr3_nt: TGTGCCAGCAGCCAGGGGAGTCACGCAGATACGCAGTATTTT; cdr3_aa: CASSQGSHADTQYF
d_call: TRBD1; v_call: TRBV18; clone_size: -; j_call: TRBJ1-2; cdr3_nt: TGTGCCAGCTCACAAATAACAGGGGGCGATGGCTACACCTTC; cdr3_aa: CASSQITGGDGYTF
d_call: TRBD1; v_call: TRBV5-4; clone_size: -; j_call: TRBJ2-1; cdr3_nt: TGTGCCAGCAGCTTGCGGGCAGGGGGTCAGTATGAGCAGTTCTTC; cdr3_aa: CASSLRAGGQYEQFF
d_call: -; v_call: TRBV6-5; clone_size: -; j_call: TRBJ2-5; cdr3_nt: TGTGCCAGCCGTCCCATAGTACTGGTGGAGACCCAGTACTTC; cdr3_aa: CASRPIVLVETQYF
d_call: -; v_call: TRBV7-9; clone_size: -; j_call: TRBJ2-5; cdr3_nt: TGTGCCAGCAGCTTGTCTTTGCAAGAGACCCAGTACTTC; cdr3_aa: CASSLSLQETQYF
d_call: TRBD1; v_call: TRBV5-1; clone_size: -; j_call: TRBJ2-7; cdr3_nt: TGCGCTAGCAGCCGCCGGGACAGCTCCTACGAGCAGTACTTC; cdr3_aa: CASSRRDSSYEQYF
d_call: TRBD1; v_call: TRBV6-5; clone_size: -; j_call: TRBJ1-6; cdr3_nt: TGTGCCAGCAGCCCCGGACAGGTCTATAATTCACCCCTCCACTTT; cdr3_aa: CASSPGQVYNSPLHF
d_call: -; v_call: TRBV29-1; clone_size: -; j_call: TRBJ2-2; cdr3_nt: TGCAGCGTTGGCCGACAGGGAGGCGGTCTGGGCACCGGGGAGCTGTTTTTT; cdr3_aa: CSVGRQGGGLGTGELFF
d_call: -; v_call: TRBV12-5; clone_size: -; j_call: TRBJ2-7; cdr3_nt: TGTGCTAGTGGTATCAGGACAACCGAGCAGTACTTC; cdr3_aa: CASGIRTTEQYF
d_call: -; v_call: TRBV5-1; clone_size: -; j_call: TRBJ1-1; cdr3_nt: TGCGCCAGCAGCCCAACGGGGAGCACTGAAGCTTTCTTT; cdr3_aa: CASSPTGSTEAFF
d_call: -; v_call: TRBV5-1; clone_size: -; j_call: TRBJ1-1; cdr3_nt: TGCGCCAGCAGCCCGGACGGAGAACAGGCTGAAGCTTTCTTT; cdr3_aa: CASSPDGEQAEAFF
d_call: -; v_call: TRBV9; clone_size: -; j_call: TRBJ2-7; cdr3_nt: TGTGCCAGCAGCGTAGAACTAGCTCCACGCGAGCAGTACTTC; cdr3_aa: CASSVELAPREQYF
d_call: TRBD2; v_call: TRBV10-2; clone_size: -; j_call: TRBJ2-7; cdr3_nt: TGCGCCAGCAGCCCAACTAGCGGGGGATCCCTGGAGCAGTACTTC; cdr3_aa: CASSPTSGGSLEQYF
d_call: TRBD1; v_call: TRBV5-4; clone_size: -; j_call: TRBJ1-6; cdr3_nt: TGTGCCAGCAGCTTGGCGACAGGGGGCGTGCGGGGTTCACCCCTCCACTTT; cdr3_aa: CASSLATGGVRGSPLHF
d_call: -; v_call: TRBV6-5; clone_size: -; j_call: TRBJ2-2; cdr3_nt: TGTGCCAGCAGTTACCTGGGTTCGGGAACCGGGGAGCTGTTTTTT; cdr3_aa: CASSYLGSGTGELFF
d_call: TRBD1; v_call: TRBV19; clone_size: -; j_call: TRBJ1-6; cdr3_nt: TGTGCCAGTAGTATATCGGACAGGGGGAATTCACCCCTCCACTTT; cdr3_aa: CASSISDRGNSPLHF
d_call: TRBD1; v_call: TRBV6-4; clone_size: -; j_call: TRBJ1-6; cdr3_nt: TGTGCCAGCACCCTCGGTCCGGGACAGGGCTATAATTCACCCCTCCACTTT; cdr3_aa: CASTLGPGQGYNSPLHF
d_call: TRBD1; v_call: TRBV11-2; clone_size: -; j_call: TRBJ2-7; cdr3_nt: TGTGCCAGCAGCTCCGGACAGGGGAGGTGGTTC; cdr3_aa: CASSSGQGRWF
d_call: -; v_call: TRBV19; clone_size: -; j_call: TRBJ1-2; cdr3_nt: TGTGCCAGTAGTAACCCAACAGGGATAATCGGAATGGCGTATGGCTACACCTTC; cdr3_aa: CASSNPTGIIGMAYGYTF
d_call: -; v_call: TRBV13; clone_size: -; j_call: TRBJ2-7; cdr3_nt: TGTGCCAGCAGCGGTCGCGCTAGGGGATGGCCCTACGAGCAGTACTTC; cdr3_aa: CASSGRARGWPYEQYF
d_call: TRBD2; v_call: TRBV15; clone_size: -; j_call: TRBJ2-5; cdr3_nt: TGTGCCACCAGCCTTGGTAGCGGGGGGTTAGAGACCCAGTACTTC; cdr3_aa: CATSLGSGGLETQYF
d_call: TRBD2; v_call: TRBV10-1; clone_size: -; j_call: TRBJ2-7; cdr3_nt: TGCGCCAGCAGTGAGTCGCTAGCGGGGGAAAGCTACGAGCAGTACTTC; cdr3_aa: CASSESLAGESYEQYF
d_call: TRBD1; v_call: TRBV6-5; clone_size: -; j_call: TRBJ1-2; cdr3_nt: TGTGCCAGCAGTTACGGGACAGGGTACTATGGCTACACCTTC; cdr3_aa: CASSYGTGYYGYTF
d_call: -; v_call: TRBV7-2; clone_size: -; j_call: TRBJ2-7; cdr3_nt: TGTGCCAGCTCCCCGGGACTCAGCCGGGGCGAGCAGTACTTC; cdr3_aa: CASSPGLSRGEQYF
d_call: -; v_call: TRBV7-2; clone_size: -; j_call: TRBJ2-7; cdr3_nt: TGTGCCAGCAGCTTAAGCTACTACGAGCAGTACTTC; cdr3_aa: CASSLSYYEQYF
d_call: -; v_call: TRBV6-6; clone_size: -; j_call: TRBJ2-5; cdr3_nt: TGTGCCAGCATCACGGCTGAAGCCCCGCGGCGGACCCAGTACTTC; cdr3_aa: CASITAEAPRRTQYF